This T cell receptor beta chain was identified in a study of cytotoxic CD8 clonotypes in ibrutinib-treated CLL. Study at large: For this cohort, patients were some 12 relapsed/refractory and approximately 15 treatment-naive, while fewer than 18 were IGHV unmutated. Average yields of 255,043 productive templates and 94,082 productive rearrangements characterized the samples.

Repertoires were generated with immunoSEQ multiplex PCR, while TCRdb's copy carries only in-frame clones and drops some. The repertoire holds over 9,000 clones, over 60% seen once, with around 15% in the top ten. Details on this clone: The target antigen is unknown.

Germline values: CDR1 SGHVS, CDR2 FNYEAQ. The V end was cut by 4 bases, the J end by 4 bases, with 11 bases between. CDR3 length: 14 residues. Study results and caveats: Rising at ibrutinib response, clonality subsequently fell back toward baseline at progression. Baseline clonality exceeded age-matched healthy donors and tracked circulating CD8+ T-cell counts.

The sample was PBMCs, taken at disease progression, from a patient treated with ibrutinib. This receptor was taken from a human donor with chronic lymphocytic leukemia. The chain uses TRBV7-6 and TRBJ2-1, with D possibly matching TRBD1 (5 bases). CDR3 coding DNA: TGTGCCAGCAGCTCAGACAGCATATACAATGAGCAGTTCTTC. Translated, it gives CASSSDSIYNEQFF.